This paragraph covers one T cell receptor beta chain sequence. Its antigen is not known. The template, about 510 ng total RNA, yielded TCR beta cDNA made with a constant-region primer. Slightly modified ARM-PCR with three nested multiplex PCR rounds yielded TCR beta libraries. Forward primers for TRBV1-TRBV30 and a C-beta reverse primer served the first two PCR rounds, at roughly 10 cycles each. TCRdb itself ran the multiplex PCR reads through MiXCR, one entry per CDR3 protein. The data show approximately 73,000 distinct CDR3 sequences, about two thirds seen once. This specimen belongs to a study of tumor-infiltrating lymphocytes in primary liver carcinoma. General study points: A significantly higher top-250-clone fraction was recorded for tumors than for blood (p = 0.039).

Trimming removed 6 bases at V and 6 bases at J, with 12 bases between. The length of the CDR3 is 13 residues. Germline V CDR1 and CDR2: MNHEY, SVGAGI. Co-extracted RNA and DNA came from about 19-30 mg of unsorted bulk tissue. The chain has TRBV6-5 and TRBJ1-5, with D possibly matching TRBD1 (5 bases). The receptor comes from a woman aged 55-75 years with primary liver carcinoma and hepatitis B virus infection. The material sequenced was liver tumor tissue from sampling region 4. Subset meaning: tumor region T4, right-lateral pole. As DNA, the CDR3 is TGTGCCAGCAGCTACGTGGGGGGTCAGCCCCAGCATTTT. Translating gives CASSYVGGQPQHF.